This record covers a single TCR beta chain. The sample has other DNA sequences that encode this CDR3 too. The source of the sample is a study of blood T cell repertoires in COVID-19. The germline gives CDR1 LNHDA, CDR2 SQIVND (reference sequence). V was cut by 1 base and J by 6 bases, with 9 bases left in between. The CDR3 has 13 residues. Method: immunoSEQ multiplex PCR; TCRdb's copy keeps in-frame clones and lacks some. The repertoire has approximately 230,000 clones, over 75% of them found once; the top ten carry 2% to 2.5%. J is TRBJ2-5 and V is TRBV19, with a weak D call TRBD1 (6 bases). Material: peripheral blood. The TCR sequence derives from a woman aged 40 to 55 who had recovered from COVID-19. The chain's CDR3 is CASSIAGVQTQYF. The CDR3 DNA follows: TGTGCCAGTAGTATAGCAGGGGTACAGACCCAGTACTTC.